This passage covers 16 T cell receptor beta chains from one sample sequenced in a study of shared clonotypes between healthy human individuals. This table comes from immunoSEQ multiplex PCR, and its TCRdb copy is limited to in-frame clones, with some not included. The data show 1.5 million to 2.5 million clones, with about 94% seen just once and roughly 1% held by the top ten. CD45RO-negative, CCR7-positively selected cells formed the naive CD8 fraction, excluding terminally differentiated effector memory CD45RA+ cells. The sample consisted of naive CD8+ T cells sorted from blood. These receptor sequences come from a man between 18 and 35 years old in good health.

The CDR3 DNA sequence: TGTGCCAGCAGCTTGGAGGCGGCTAACTATGGCTACACCTTC. It is translated as CASSLEAANYGYTF. This chain connects TRBV5-6 to TRBJ1-2; no clear D. CDR1 is SGHDT and CDR2 is YYEEEE in the germline V gene. The CDR3 totals 14 residues. V was pared by 0 bases and J by 0 bases, with 6 bases between. The whole variable domain, remainder taken from reference TRBV5-6 and TRBJ1-2, is DAGVTQSPTHLIKTRGQQVTLRCSPKSGHDTVSWYQQALGQGPQFIFQYYEEEERQRGNFPDRFSGHQFPNYSSELNVNALLLGDSALYLCASSLEAANYGYTFGSGTRLTVV.

This clone was counted once. This rearrangement joins TRBV7-6 to TRBJ2-7, with TRBD2 matching 12 bases. V lost 5 bases and J lost 4; bases outside the gene matches: 9. The CDR3 has 16 residues. CDR1 SGHVS and CDR2 FNYEAQ come from the germline V gene. CDR3 region: CASSHHLAGGPYEQYF. CDR3 bases: TGTGCCAGCAGCCACCACCTAGCGGGAGGGCCTTACGAGCAGTACTTC.

The rearrangement uses TRBV6-5 and TRBJ2-7, with 7 bases aligning to TRBD2. The CDR3 runs to 15 residues. The germline CDR1 and CDR2 sequences are MNHEY and SVGAGI. J lost 3 bases, V lost 2 bases, and 7 bases had no gene match. The CDR3 DNA follows: TGTGCCAGCAGTTACACAGCGGGAACACTCTACGAGCAGTACTTC. It yields the protein CASSYTAGTLYEQYF.

J is TRBJ2-7 and V is TRBV6-6; D ambiguous. The CDR3 contains 14 residues. V gave up 6 bases and J gave up 2 bases, with 14 bases separating them. Germline CDR1 reads MNHNY; CDR2 reads SVGAGI (reference sequence). CDR3 coding DNA: TGTGCCAGCAGCCCCTTCGGGCAGACCTACGAGCAGTACTTC. This sequence encodes CASSPFGQTYEQYF.

The chain joins TRBV6-5 to TRBJ2-3, with TRBD1 matching 8 bases. The CDR3 runs 15 residues. Trimming removed 6 bases from V and 2 bases from J; junction bases left unmatched: 7. Per germline, CDR1 MNHEY and CDR2 SVGAGI. CDR3 protein: CASSPGQDLTDTQYF. The CDR3 bases are TGTGCCAGCAGCCCGGGACAGGATCTCACAGATACGCAGTATTTT.

As to this clone: This same CDR3 is encoded by further DNA sequences in the sample. The rearrangement joins TRBV6-5 to TRBJ1-1; possibly TRBD1 for D (5 bases). The CDR3 runs to 14 residues. V gave up 0 bases and J gave up 2 bases, with 7 bases separating them. In germline, CDR1 is MNHEY, CDR2 SVGAGI. The CDR3: CASSYSRGNTEAFF. The CDR3 bases are TGTGCCAGCAGTTACTCGAGGGGTAACACTGAAGCTTTCTTT.

This clone was recorded only once. The chain recombines TRBV2 with TRBJ2-3; a possible D gene is TRBD2 (6 bases). Germline V lookup: CDR1 SNHLY, CDR2 FYNNEI. V was clipped by 6 bases and J by 2 bases, with 15 bases between them. The CDR3 covers 15 residues. The CDR3 DNA is TGTGCCAGCAGGACCGGGGGATTCATCACAGATACGCAGTATTTT. Translation gives CASRTGGFITDTQYF.

This chain links TRBV6-5 with TRBJ2-2; TRBD1 is a possible D gene (5 bases). CDR1 is MNHEY and CDR2 is SVGAGI in the germline V gene. The CDR3 runs 14 residues. V dropped 5 bases and J dropped 5 bases, with 12 bases sitting between them. The CDR3 sequence: CASSLTTVTGELFF. The CDR3 coding sequence is TGTGCCAGCAGTCTCACGACAGTTACCGGGGAGCTGTTTTTT.

The chain has TRBV7-9 and TRBJ1-1; D may be TRBD1 (6 bases). CDR1 is SEHNR and CDR2 is FQNEAQ in the germline V gene (reference sequence). CDR3 size: 15 residues. With 5 bases removed from V and 5 bases from J, the gap between germline ends came to 18 bases. The DNA of the CDR3 is TGTGCCAGCAGCCCCAGGGACAAACCGGGGACTGAAGCTTTCTTT. Protein sequence: CASSPRDKPGTEAFF.

DNA for the CDR3: TGTGCCAGCAGGGGACAGGCCCACGAGCAGTACTTC. Protein: CASRGQAHEQYF. The rearrangement links TRBV2 to TRBJ2-7, with 8 bases fitting TRBD1. This CDR3 is built from 12 residues. The ends lost 6 bases at V and 5 bases at J; junction bases unmatched: 3. Germline CDR1 SNHLY, CDR2 FYNNEI.

J is TRBJ2-2 and V is TRBV11-2; D uncertain. V was cut by 5 bases and J by 8 bases, with 9 bases left in between. The germline V gene encodes CDR1 SGHAT and CDR2 FQNNGV. The CDR3 spans 12 residues. CDR3 coding DNA: TGTGCCAGCAGCAGAAAGTGGGGGGAGCTGTTTTTT. This encodes CASSRKWGELFF. Combining the CDR3 with reference TRBV11-2 and TRBJ2-2 gives the whole variable domain EAGVAQSPRYKIIEKRQSVAFWCNPISGHATLYWYQQILGQGPKLLIQFQNNGVVDDSQLPKDRFSAERLKGVDSTLKIQPAKLEDSAVYLCASSRKWGELFFGEGSRLTVL.

The rearrangement joins TRBV7-2 to TRBJ1-4; 7 positions agree with TRBD1. V was clipped by 5 bases and J by 4 bases; unmatched bases: 13. The CDR3 spans 17 residues. CDR1 is SGHTA, CDR2 FQGNSA, per germline. This CDR3 is CASSPGIDRVGNEKLFF. The CDR3 DNA is TGTGCCAGCAGCCCCGGGATCGACAGGGTTGGTAATGAAAAACTGTTTTTT.

For this clone: Other DNA sequences in this sample translate to the same CDR3. The chain's CDR3 is CASSPRTGLNYGYTF. CDR3 sequence (DNA): TGTGCCAGCAGCCCGAGGACAGGGCTTAACTATGGCTACACCTTC. The chain recombines TRBV9 with TRBJ1-2, with TRBD1 matching 8 bases. The V and J ends lost 4 bases and 1 base, in that order; junction bases with no gene match: 6. CDR1 and CDR2 (germline): SGDLS, YYNGEE. CDR3 length: 15 amino acids.

CDR3 in amino acids: CASSLGTYSSYEQYF. DNA for the CDR3: TGTGCCAGCAGCTTGGGGACGTATAGCTCCTACGAGCAGTACTTC. V and J are TRBV5-6 and TRBJ2-5; D remains ambiguous. The J call could be wrong; TRBJ2-7 is a better fit for the DNA end. Germline loops: CDR1 SGHDT, CDR2 YYEEEE. This CDR3 has 15 amino acids.

The rearrangement uses TRBV28 and TRBJ2-5; D gene unclear. The CDR3 is made up of 15 amino acids. Per germline, CDR1 MDHEN and CDR2 SYDVKM. Deletions cut 6 bases from V and 5 bases from J, with 19 bases between. The CDR3 nucleotides are TGTGCCAGCAGATCCCGGGCCTCCACCGGGGAGACCCAGTACTTC. Its protein product is CASRSRASTGETQYF.

This chain uses TRBV9 with TRBJ2-2, with TRBD1 as a possible D gene (6 bases). Germline CDR1 SGDLS, CDR2 YYNGEE. Trimming cost V 5 bases and J 2 bases, with 10 bases left between them. The CDR3 length is 14 residues. The CDR3 region is CASSPGHNTGELFF. CDR3 nucleotide sequence: TGTGCCAGCAGTCCGGGACACAACACCGGGGAGCTGTTTTTT.